These T cell receptor beta chains were read from a single sample in a study of HIV-infected patients and healthy controls. TCRdb re-analysed the 5' RACE reads in MiXCR, keeping a single row per CDR3 protein. The sample has approximately 12,000 distinct CDR3 sequences; just over 5% are singletons. Sequencing was done on a sample of blood. These receptors were collected from an adult in good health. CDR3s include the opening cysteine and the closing phenylalanine or tryptophan. The D gene is left open where the match is weak. Clone size is shown for a subset of rows, as once, few, many or a class of expanded clone.

clone size	J gene	V gene	D gene	CDR3 protein	CDR3 DNA
few	TRBJ2-1	TRBV4-1	TRBD2	CASSQEVGGGAYNQFF	TGCGCCAGCAGCCAAGAAGTCGGCGGGGGGGCCTATAATCAGTTCTTC
many	TRBJ2-5	TRBV15	NA	CATSREDRQETQYF	TGTGCCACCAGCAGGGAGGACAGACAAGAGACCCAGTACTTC
medium-sized	TRBJ2-3	TRBV11-2	TRBD1	CASSSLTGAGTQYF	TGTGCCAGCAGCTCATTGACAGGGGCTGGTACGCAGTATTTT
many	TRBJ2-3	TRBV29-1	TRBD2	CSVLFSGRGTDTQYF	TGCAGCGTTCTTTTTAGCGGGAGGGGCACAGATACGCAGTATTTT
medium-sized	TRBJ2-2	TRBV6-4	NA	CASSDRFAGELFF	TGTGCCAGCAGTGACAGGTTCGCCGGGGAGCTGTTTTTT
medium-sized	TRBJ2-5	TRBV6-5	TRBD1	CASSYDRAKTQYF	TGTGCCAGCAGTTACGACAGGGCGAAGACCCAGTACTTC
few	TRBJ1-4	TRBV19	NA	CASSTSKPNEKLFF	TGTGCCAGTAGTACCTCAAAGCCGAATGAAAAACTGTTTTTT
many	TRBJ2-3	TRBV20-1	TRBD2	CSASTSGGDTQYF	TGCAGTGCTAGTACTAGCGGGGGAGATACGCAGTATTTT
many	TRBJ2-1	TRBV19	NA	CASSAGISFNEQFF	TGTGCCAGTAGTGCGGGCATTTCTTTCAATGAGCAGTTCTTC
medium-sized	TRBJ1-5	TRBV7-2	NA	CASSSQQNQPQHF	TGTGCCAGCAGCTCACAGCAAAATCAGCCCCAGCATTTT
many	TRBJ1-1	TRBV10-3	TRBD1	CAISDTGGWTEAFF	TGTGCCATCAGTGATACAGGGGGCTGGACTGAAGCTTTCTTT
many	TRBJ1-1	TRBV2	TRBD1	CASSRTGRGTEAFF	TGTGCCAGCAGTCGGACAGGGCGGGGTACTGAAGCTTTCTTT
many	TRBJ2-7	TRBV2	TRBD1	CASSGERQGPYEQYF	TGTGCCAGCAGTGGGGAGAGACAGGGGCCGTACGAGCAGTACTTC
NA	TRBJ2-2	TRBV3-1	NA	CASSGEGQRNTGELFF	TGTGCCAGCAGCGGGGAGGGACAGAGGAACACCGGGGAGCTGTTTTTT
many	TRBJ2-3	TRBV5-1	NA	CASSTRTQQDTQYF	TGCGCCAGCAGCACCCGGACCCAACAGGATACGCAGTATTTT
many	TRBJ2-1	TRBV4-2	NA	CASSPTGRYEQFF	TGTGCCAGCAGCCCGACAGGGAGGTATGAGCAGTTCTTC
many	TRBJ1-1	TRBV25-1	TRBD1	CASSEYGGQGPNTEAFF	TGTGCCAGCAGTGAATATGGGGGACAGGGCCCGAACACTGAAGCTTTCTTT
many	TRBJ2-1	TRBV9	TRBD1	CASSAGTANEQFF	TGTGCCAGCAGCGCTGGGACAGCCAATGAGCAGTTCTTC
many	TRBJ2-5	TRBV21-1	NA	CASSKVWFVVQEISAQYF	TGTGCCAGCAGCAAAGTCTGGTTCGTGGTCCAAGAGATTTCAGCCCAGTACTTC
medium-sized	TRBJ2-5	TRBV2	NA	CASSAGGVETQYF	TGTGCCAGCAGTGCGGGTGGGGTTGAGACCCAGTACTTC
medium-sized	TRBJ2-7	TRBV7-2	TRBD2	CASSFSGGKGEQYF	TGTGCCAGCAGCTTTAGCGGGGGAAAAGGCGAGCAGTACTTC
many	TRBJ1-5	TRBV5-6	NA	CASSFWTYSNQPQHF	TGTGCCAGCAGCTTTTGGACGTATAGCAATCAGCCCCAGCATTTT
medium-sized	TRBJ2-4	TRBV2	TRBD1	CASSESQFDRATKNIQYF	TGTGCCAGCAGTGAATCCCAATTCGACAGGGCCACCAAAAACATTCAGTACTTC
many	TRBJ2-7	TRBV12-5	TRBD2	CASGIAGGRYEQYF	TGTGCTAGTGGTATCGCGGGGGGGAGGTACGAGCAGTACTTC
medium-sized	TRBJ1-5	TRBV21-1	NA	CASSNNNREKDQPQHF	TGTGCCAGCAGCAATAACAACAGGGAAAAGGATCAGCCCCAGCATTTT
many	TRBJ1-6	TRBV20-1	TRBD1	CSAPGQAQYNSPLHF	TGCAGTGCTCCGGGACAGGCTCAATATAATTCACCCCTCCACTTT